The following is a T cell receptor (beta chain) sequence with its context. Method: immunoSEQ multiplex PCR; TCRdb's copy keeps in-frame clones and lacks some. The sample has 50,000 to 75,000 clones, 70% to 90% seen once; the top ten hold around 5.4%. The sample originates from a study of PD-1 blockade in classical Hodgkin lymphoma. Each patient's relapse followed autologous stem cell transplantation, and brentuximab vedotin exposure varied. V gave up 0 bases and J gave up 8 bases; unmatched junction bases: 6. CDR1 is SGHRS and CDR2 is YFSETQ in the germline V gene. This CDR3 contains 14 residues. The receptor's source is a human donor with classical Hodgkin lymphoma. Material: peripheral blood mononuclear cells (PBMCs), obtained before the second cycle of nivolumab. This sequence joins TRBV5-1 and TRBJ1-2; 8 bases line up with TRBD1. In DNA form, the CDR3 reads TGCGCCAGCAGCTTGGGACAGGGGAAGTACGGCTACACCTTC. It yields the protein CASSLGQGKYGYTF.